Below are 32 T cell receptor beta chains sequenced from a single sample in a study of T cells in women clearing cervical HPV infection. The assay was immunoSEQ multiplex PCR, and TCRdb's table has in-frame clones only and misses some. Recorded here are around 30,000 clones; the top ten clones represent about 7%. Sequenced: blood buffy coat. The receptors were sampled from a woman aged 18 to 69 with a cervical HPV16 infection that either progressed to CIN3+ or cleared (not recorded which).

Points on this clone: The read falls 3 residues short of the CDR3 end, and the missing part is taken from the germline J gene. The chain employs TRBV20-1 and TRBJ2-7; a weak D match, TRBD2 (6 bases). The V gene's germline CDR1 is DFQATT and CDR2 SNEGSKA (reference sequence). This CDR3 is built from 15 residues. V shed 6 bases and J shed 2 bases, with 20 bases lying between them. The covered CDR3 bases are TGCAGTGCCACCGCCGGGACTCCAGGAACCTACGAG. Translating gives CSATAGTPGTYE. The whole CDR3 reads CSATAGTPGTYEQYF.

On this clone: The read ends 3 residues early relative to the CDR3; the germline J gene fills the gap. V is TRBV30 and J is TRBJ2-5; D gene uncertain. The germline V gene has CDR1 GTSNPN and CDR2 SVGIG (reference sequence). CDR3 length equals 13 residues. Trimming cost V 1 base and J 2 bases, with 8 bases left between them. CDR3 sequence reads: CAWSATQQETQYF. The part of the CDR3 DNA that was read is TGTGCCTGGAGTGCAACACAACAAGAGACC.

A note on this clone: The read comes to an end 3 residues before the CDR3 does, leaving the germline J gene to fill in the end. V gene TRBV18 combines with J gene TRBJ2-6; D not certain. The CDR3 is made up of 18 amino acids. V dropped 4 bases and J dropped 0 bases, with 16 bases sitting between them. Germline V CDR1 and CDR2: KGHSH, LQKENI. The CDR3 bases that were read are TGTGCCAGCTCACGTCCGCCAGCCCCTAGCTCTGGGGCCAACGTC. This sequence encodes CASSRPPAPSSGANV. The full CDR3 reads CASSRPPAPSSGANVLTF. Combining the CDR3 with reference TRBV18 and TRBJ2-6 gives the whole variable domain NAGVMQNPRHLVRRRGQEARLRCSPMKGHSHVYWYRQLPEEGLKFMVYLQKENIIDESGMPKERFSAEFPKEGPSILRIQQVVRGDSAAYFCASSRPPAPSSGANVLTFGAGSRLTVL.

To note about this clone: The CDR3 end is not reached by the read, which stops 3 residues before it; the germline J gene fills it in. The chain combines TRBV5-6 with TRBJ1-3; TRBD1 might be the D (6 bases). Germline CDR1 is SGHDT and CDR2 is YYEEEE. The CDR3 totals 12 residues. CDR3 in amino acids: CASSLVQGTIYF. CDR3 DNA, as far as it was read: TGTGCCAGCAGCTTGGTCCAGGGGACG.

As for this clone: The observed sequence ends 3 residues before the CDR3 terminus, with the missing tail filled in from the germline J gene. This chain connects TRBV10-1 to TRBJ2-7; 8 bases fit TRBD1. After removal of 4 bases from V and 4 bases from J, the junction contained 9 bases not matched to a gene. The CDR3 runs 15 residues. Germline-derived CDR1 and CDR2 are WNHNN and SYGVQD (reference sequence). The CDR3 region is CASSGGQGAGYEQYF. The part of the CDR3 DNA that was read is TGCGCCAGCAGTGGAGGACAGGGTGCCGGGTACGAG.

On this clone: The CDR3 end lies 3 residues beyond the end of the read and is filled in from the germline J gene. The rearrangement links TRBV5-6 to TRBJ1-2; 8 bases match TRBD1. The CDR3 has 15 amino acids. Germline V gives CDR1 SGHDT, CDR2 YYEEEE. The junction had 9 bases not matched to a gene; V was cut back by 3 bases and J by 5 bases. CDR3 DNA, as far as it was read: TGTGCCAGCAGCTCGGACAGGGCTATGCGGTATGGC. Its protein product is CASSSDRAMRYG. The entire CDR3 is CASSSDRAMRYGYTF. Full variable domain (rest looked up from reference TRBV5-6 and TRBJ1-2): DAGVTQSPTHLIKTRGQQVTLRCSPKSGHDTVSWYQQALGQGPQFIFQYYEEEERQRGNFPDRFSGHQFPNYSSELNVNALLLGDSALYLCASSSDRAMRYGYTFGSGTRLTVV.

As regards this clone: From the germline J gene comes the end of the CDR3, since the read stops 3 residues before it. This sequence joins TRBV18 and TRBJ2-7, with D perhaps TRBD1 (5 bases). The length of the CDR3 is 16 residues. Germline V gives CDR1 KGHSH, CDR2 LQKENI. Trimming took off 3 bases at V and 4 bases at J, with 19 bases between the two ends. This CDR3 reads CASSPASFGAKYEQYF. CDR3 bases read: TGTGCCAGCTCACCGGCCTCGTTTGGGGCTAAGTACGAG.

Turning to this clone: The sequence runs out 3 residues before the end of the CDR3; the remainder is reconstructed from the germline J gene. V is TRBV5-1 and J is TRBJ2-7; D gene ambiguous. CDR3 size: 15 residues. Germline V gene sequence: CDR1 SGHRS, CDR2 YFSETQ. V was trimmed by 4 bases and J by 2 bases, leaving 16 bases between them. CDR3 DNA (partial): TGCGCCAGCAGCCTGGCTACCACAGCTACCTACGAG. Translated: CASSLATTATYE. The CDR3 in full is CASSLATTATYEQYF.

To note about this clone: The CDR3 end is not reached by the read, which stops 3 residues before it; the germline J gene fills it in. The rearrangement joins TRBV12-3 or TRBV12-4 to TRBJ1-2; no definite D call. This CDR3 has 16 residues. Trimming pared 6 bases from V and 4 bases from J, leaving 21 bases between. CDR3: CASSLARPPSIYGYTF. The sequenced part of the CDR3 DNA is TGTGCCAGCAGCCTAGCAAGGCCCCCTTCCATCTATGGC.

In regard to this clone: With the read ending 3 residues before the CDR3 end, the germline J gene is used to fill in that end. J is TRBJ2-3 and V is TRBV7-2; 11 bases line up with TRBD1. Germline-derived CDR1 and CDR2 are SGHTA and FQGNSA. The CDR3 runs 15 residues. CDR3 sequence: CASSPAGTGGKTQYF. The sequenced part of the CDR3 DNA is TGTGCCAGCAGCCCGGCCGGGACAGGGGGTAAGACG.

On this clone: With the read ending 3 residues before the CDR3 end, the germline J gene is used to fill in that end. V gene TRBV30 combines with J gene TRBJ2-7; perhaps TRBD2 as D (5 bases). CDR1 is GTSNPN, CDR2 SVGIG, per germline (reference sequence). There are 12 residues in the CDR3. Between the trimmed V and J ends, which lost 0 bases and 3 bases, there was a span of 6 bases. CDR3 bases read: TGTGCCTGGAGTGTACTAGGCTACGAG. The encoded protein is CAWSVLGYE. The CDR3, in full, reads CAWSVLGYEQYF.

About this clone itself: The read is 3 residues too short to cover the CDR3 end, so that end is filled in from the germline J gene. This rearrangement joins TRBV11-2 to TRBJ2-1, with TRBD1 identical over 10 bases. Trimming at V came to 6 bases and at J to 2 bases, leaving 4 bases not matched to a gene. Germline CDR1 reads SGHAT; CDR2 reads FQNNGV. The CDR3 sequence is 15 residues long. CDR3 sequence: CASSSDRGPYNEQFF. The covered CDR3 bases are TGTGCCAGCAGTTCCGACAGGGGGCCCTACAATGAG.

A remark on this clone: The junction differs from germline at one of its ends, possibly a read error. The sequenced fragment ends 3 residues before the CDR3 boundary, so the rest is inferred from the germline J gene. The V gene is TRBV5-1, the J gene TRBJ2-5; D is perhaps TRBD2 (6 bases). CDR3 length: 14 residues. CDR1 and CDR2 from the germline V gene are SGHRS and YFSETQ. The chain's CDR3 is CARSLAEGQETQYF. CDR3 DNA, as far as it was read: TGCGCCCGCAGCTTAGCGGAAGGCCAAGAGACC.

On this clone itself: The read ends 3 residues before the CDR3 terminus; that terminus is restored from the germline J gene. The J gene is TRBJ2-7, the V gene TRBV5-1; D is unclear. CDR1 and CDR2 from the germline V gene are SGHRS and YFSETQ. This CDR3 is 13 amino acids long. V shed 1 base and J shed 1 base, with 6 bases lying between them. The CDR3 sequence: CASSLRFSYEQYF. The covered CDR3 bases are TGCGCCAGCAGCTTGCGGTTTTCCTACGAG.

To note about this clone: The CDR3 end lies 3 residues beyond the end of the read and is filled in from the germline J gene. The chain carries TRBV19 and TRBJ1-2; 8 bases match TRBD1. The trim removed 3 bases at V and 4 bases at J, leaving 10 bases unmatched. Germline CDR1 LNHDA, CDR2 SQIVND (reference sequence). The CDR3 contains 16 residues. The sequenced part of the CDR3 DNA is TGTGCCAGTAGTATCGGCGGACAGGGAATCATCTATGGC. Encoded protein: CASSIGGQGIIYG. The full CDR3 reads CASSIGGQGIIYGYTF.

This clone is medium-sized (0.01 to 0.1%) by frequency. The read ends 3 residues early relative to the CDR3; the germline J gene fills the gap. The chain is built from TRBV6-2 or TRBV6-3 and TRBJ2-1; 7 nucleotides align to TRBD2. CDR3 length: 14 amino acids. Losses at the gene ends were 5 bases for V and 3 bases for J; bases not matched to a gene: 4. CDR1 is MNHEY and CDR2 is SVGEGT in the germline V gene. The CDR3 reads CASSHGTNYNEQFF. The sequenced part of the CDR3 DNA is TGTGCCAGCAGTCACGGGACTAACTACAATGAG.

CDR3 loop: CASSSMTGGLIHEQYF. The covered CDR3 bases are TGTGCCAGCAGCTCCATGACAGGGGGCTTGATTCACGAG. The chain links TRBV5-4 to TRBJ2-7, with 10 bases lining up with TRBD1. Coverage ceases 3 residues before the CDR3 finishes, and the germline J gene fills in the end. The length of the CDR3 is 16 residues. Germline CDR1 is SGHNT and CDR2 is YYREEE (reference sequence). J gave up 5 bases and V 3 bases, and 11 bases lay outside the gene matches.

CDR3 DNA, as far as it was read: TGTGCCAGCACCCCCAGCCTGCGGCGGGATGAG. Translation gives CASTPSLRRDE. The whole CDR3 is CASTPSLRRDEQFF. The V call is TRBV5-4, the J call TRBJ2-1, with a possible D match to TRBD2 (5 bases). The read ends 3 residues early relative to the CDR3; the germline J gene fills the gap. CDR3 length: 14 amino acids. The germline CDR1 and CDR2 sequences are SGHNT and YYREEE (reference sequence). V was pared by 6 bases and J by 8 bases, with 18 bases between.

CDR3 sequence: CASSLGTGGDDYTF. The DNA read from the CDR3 is TGTGCCAGCAGCTTGGGTACAGGGGGCGACGAC. The gene calls are TRBV5-6 and TRBJ1-2; TRBD1 aligns across 9 bases. Read data end 3 residues before the CDR3 end; the end is taken from the germline J gene. Germline-derived CDR1 and CDR2 are SGHDT and YYEEEE. This CDR3 has 14 residues.

Points on this clone: Coverage ceases 3 residues before the CDR3 finishes, and the germline J gene fills in the end. This chain connects TRBV19 to TRBJ1-2; D is undetermined. Germline CDR1 and CDR2: LNHDA and SQIVND (reference sequence). This CDR3 comprises 22 residues. CDR3 bases read: TGTGCCAGTAGTATGGTTCTTGGGCATACTCTACCCGGCGACACATCCTACAATGAC. It codes for CASSMVLGHTLPGDTSYND. In full, the CDR3 is CASSMVLGHTLPGDTSYNDYTF.

A note on this clone: The sequenced fragment ends 3 residues before the CDR3 boundary, so the rest is inferred from the germline J gene. V gene TRBV30 combines with J gene TRBJ1-1, with a weak D call TRBD1 (6 bases). Per germline, CDR1 GTSNPN and CDR2 SVGIG (reference sequence). This CDR3 comprises 12 residues. The ends were cut back, 4 bases at V and 1 base at J, with 7 bases in the middle. The chain's CDR3 is CAWTQGNTEAFF. The covered CDR3 bases are TGTGCCTGGACACAGGGGAACACTGAA.

With regard to this clone: From the germline J gene comes the end of the CDR3, since the read stops 3 residues before it. The chain joins TRBV7-2 to TRBJ1-2; perhaps TRBD1 as D (5 bases). This CDR3 region has 15 residues. Germline V gene lookup returns CDR1 SGHTA and CDR2 FQGNSA. Trimming stripped 2 bases from V and 7 bases from J, with 17 bases between. CDR3 protein: CASSLRSQGETGYTF. The sequenced CDR3 bases are TGTGCCAGCAGCTTACGATCCCAGGGTGAGACTGGC. Supplemented by reference TRBV7-2 and TRBJ1-2, the full variable domain reads GAGVSQSPSNKVTEKGKDVELRCDPISGHTALYWYRQSLGQGLEFLIYFQGNSAPDKSGLPSDRFSAERTGGSVSTLTIQRTQQEDSAVYLCASSLRSQGETGYTFGSGTRLTVV.

This CDR3 reads CASRYSGGAPDTQYF. Incomplete CDR3 DNA: TGTGCCAGCAGGTACAGCGGGGGAGCCCCAGATACG. The rearrangement uses TRBV12-3 or TRBV12-4 and TRBJ2-3, with 8 nucleotides matching TRBD2. The read falls 3 residues short of the CDR3 end, and the missing part is taken from the germline J gene. This CDR3 region has 15 residues. V lost 6 bases and J lost 4; bases outside the gene matches: 9.

Concerning this clone: The read falls 3 residues short of the CDR3 end, and the missing part is taken from the germline J gene. V usage is TRBV12-3 or TRBV12-4 and J usage is TRBJ1-6; no clear D gene. V lost 5 bases and J 1 base, leaving 12 bases between the germline ends. The CDR3 totals 16 residues. CDR3 region: CASSLREGSYNSPLHF. The DNA read from the CDR3 is TGTGCCAGCAGTCTACGAGAGGGTTCCTATAATTCACCC.

Concerning this clone itself: The CDR3 end is not reached by the read, which stops 3 residues before it; the germline J gene fills it in. The chain combines TRBV5-1 with TRBJ1-1, with a weak D call TRBD1 (6 bases). Germline V gives CDR1 SGHRS, CDR2 YFSETQ. The CDR3 spans 15 residues. V gave up 0 bases and J gave up 4 bases, with 13 bases separating them. CDR3 DNA (partial): TGCGCCAGCAGCTTGGCGGGGGGGCTGGGCACTGAA. Protein product: CASSLAGGLGTE. The full CDR3 protein reads CASSLAGGLGTEAFF.

According to its frequency, this clone is medium-sized. The read falls 3 residues short of the CDR3 end, and the missing part is taken from the germline J gene. The sample carries other DNA sequences with the same CDR3. The chain recombines TRBV7-9 with TRBJ1-2; 8 nucleotides line up with TRBD1. Germline-derived CDR1 and CDR2 are SEHNR and FQNEAQ (reference sequence). The CDR3 sequence is 14 residues long. V was pared by 1 base and J by 2 bases, with 0 bases of the junction left unmatched. CDR3 loop: CASSLGQGNYGYTF. Partial CDR3 DNA: TGTGCCAGCAGCTTAGGACAGGGGAACTATGGC.

As to this clone: Read data end 3 residues before the CDR3 end; the end is taken from the germline J gene. The chain employs TRBV20-1 and TRBJ1-1; 10 nucleotides agree with TRBD1. The CDR3 totals 14 residues. V lost 5 bases, J lost 6 bases, and 9 bases stayed unmatched. Per germline, CDR1 DFQATT and CDR2 SNEGSKA (reference sequence). The CDR3 DNA, read in part, is TGCAGTGCTGAGGAGACAGGGGGCTCGTCTGAA. Protein: CSAEETGGSSE. The entire CDR3 protein reads CSAEETGGSSEAFF.

On this clone itself: Coverage ceases 3 residues before the CDR3 finishes, and the germline J gene fills in the end. The V gene is TRBV2, the J gene TRBJ2-3, with D possibly matching TRBD2 (6 bases). The CDR3 consists of 18 residues. CDR1 and CDR2 from the germline V gene are SNHLY and FYNNEI. CDR3 sequence: CASSEALIGGNSNQPQYF. The sequenced part of the CDR3 DNA is TGTGCCAGCAGTGAAGCGCTTATTGGGGGGAATAGCAATCAGCCG.

Concerning this clone: The junction shows a germline mismatch at one end, possibly a read error. The missing CDR3 end, 3 residues past where the read stops, is filled in from the germline J gene. The J gene is TRBJ2-3, the V gene TRBV4-2; 8 bases are a match to TRBD2. The germline CDR1 and CDR2 sequences are LGHNA and YNFKEQ. The CDR3 covers 15 residues. Incomplete CDR3 DNA: TGCGCCAGCAGCCAAGGGACTAGAGGAGTTGGGACG. Residues: CASSQGTRGVGT. The entire CDR3 protein is CASSQGTRGVGTQYF.

Notes on this clone: The read ends 3 residues early relative to the CDR3; the germline J gene fills the gap. This chain connects TRBV18 to TRBJ2-3, with a tentative D call TRBD1 (6 bases). Germline loops: CDR1 KGHSH, CDR2 LQKENI. The CDR3 totals 16 residues. Incomplete CDR3 DNA: TGTGCCAGCTCACCACAGGCAGGGGTAATCCAAGAGACG. As protein: CASSPQAGVIQET. The full CDR3 sequence reads CASSPQAGVIQETQYF.

CDR3 bases read: TGTGCCGGAGGAGCGGGGGCGAACACAGATACG. As protein: CAGGAGANTDT. The complete CDR3 reads CAGGAGANTDTQYF. The J gene is TRBJ2-3, the V gene TRBV30, with 8 bases matching TRBD2. The DNA ends 3 residues before the CDR3 does, and the rest of the CDR3 is filled in from the germline J gene. The CDR3 runs to 14 residues. Germline values: CDR1 GTSNPN, CDR2 SVGIG (reference sequence). Trimming cost V 8 bases and J 2 bases; bases outside gene matches: 9.

CDR3 DNA, as far as it was read: TGCGCCAGCAGCTCGTTAGAGGGTACTGAA. Its protein is CASSSLEGTE. The whole CDR3 protein is CASSSLEGTEAFF. The V and J genes are TRBV5-1 and TRBJ1-1; D is unresolved. The read is 3 residues too short to cover the CDR3 end, so that end is filled in from the germline J gene. CDR1 and CDR2 from the germline V gene are SGHRS and YFSETQ. This CDR3 spans 13 amino acids. V lost 3 bases and J 5 bases, leaving 11 bases between the germline ends. The complete variable domain, with remaining parts taken from reference TRBV5-1 and TRBJ1-1, reads KAGVTQTPRYLIKTRGQQVTLSCSPISGHRSVSWYQQTPGQGLQFLFEYFSETQRNKGNFPGRFSGRQFSNSRSEMNVSTLELGDSALYLCASSSLEGTEAFFGQGTRLTVV.